The table lists the clone carrying this T cell receptor (beta chain) with a few counts. The sample belongs to a study of blood T cell repertoires in COVID-19. About the research overall: Sample material is recorded as cDNA or gDNA derived from T cells, B-cell-depleted T cells, or PBMCs.

Assignments of participants to cohorts depended upon their own reported clinical history. Per the study methods: Amplifying reference gene primers gave estimates of nucleated cell counts. Profiling relied on immunoSEQ multiplex PCR, and the TCRdb table lists in-frame clones only, not all of them. The V and J calls and clone size come from that table; D and trimming were worked out from the DNA. The table lists around 450,000 clones, nearly 90% of them singletons, with 1.5% to 2% in the top ten. Trimming took 0 bases from V and 8 from J; bases not matched to a gene: 6. From germline, CDR1 is LGHNA and CDR2 YSLEER. The CDR3 extends over 14 amino acids.

The rearrangement uses TRBV4-3 and TRBJ1-2; 7 positions match TRBD1. Sequencing used PBMCs or T cells enriched from blood (not recorded which). The receptor was derived from a woman in her late teens or twenties with acute COVID-19. The CDR3 nucleotides read TGCGCCAGCAGCCAAGACGCGACAGGGTCCGGCTACACCTTC. The encoded protein is CASSQDATGSGYTF.